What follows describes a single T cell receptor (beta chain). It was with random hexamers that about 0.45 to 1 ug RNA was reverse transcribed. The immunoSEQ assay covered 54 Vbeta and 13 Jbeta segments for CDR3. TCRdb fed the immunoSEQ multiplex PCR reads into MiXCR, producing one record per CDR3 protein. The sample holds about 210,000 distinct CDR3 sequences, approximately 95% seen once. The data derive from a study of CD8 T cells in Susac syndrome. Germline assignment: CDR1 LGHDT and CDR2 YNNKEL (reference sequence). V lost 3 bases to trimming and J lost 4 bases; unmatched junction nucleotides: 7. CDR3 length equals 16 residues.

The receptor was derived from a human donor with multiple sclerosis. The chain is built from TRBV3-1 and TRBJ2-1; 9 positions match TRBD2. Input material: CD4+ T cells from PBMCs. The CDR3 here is CASSQVREGRYNEQFF. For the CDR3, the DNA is TGTGCCAGCAGCCAGGTGCGGGAGGGCCGGTACAATGAGCAGTTCTTC.